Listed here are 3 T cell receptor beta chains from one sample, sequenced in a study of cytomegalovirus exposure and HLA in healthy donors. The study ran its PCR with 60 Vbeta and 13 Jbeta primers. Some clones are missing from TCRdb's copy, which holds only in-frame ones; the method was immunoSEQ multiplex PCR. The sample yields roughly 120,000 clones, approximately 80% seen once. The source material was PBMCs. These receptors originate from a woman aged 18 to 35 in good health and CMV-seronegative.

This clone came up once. The CDR3 region is CASSPRGAGVGEKLFF. The CDR3 nucleotides read TGTGCCAGCTCACCGCGTGGAGCCGGCGTTGGTGAAAAACTGTTTTTT. The V and J genes are TRBV18 and TRBJ1-4; the D is unclear. The germline V gene encodes CDR1 KGHSH and CDR2 LQKENI. Deletions cut 3 bases from V and 7 bases from J, with 18 bases between. The CDR3 spans 16 residues.

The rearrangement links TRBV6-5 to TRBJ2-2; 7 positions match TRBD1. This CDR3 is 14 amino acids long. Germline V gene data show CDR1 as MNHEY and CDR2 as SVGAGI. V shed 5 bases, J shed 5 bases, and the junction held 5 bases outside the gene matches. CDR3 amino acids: CASSRQGGTGELFF. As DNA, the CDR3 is TGTGCCAGCAGTAGACAGGGTGGTACCGGGGAGCTGTTTTTT.

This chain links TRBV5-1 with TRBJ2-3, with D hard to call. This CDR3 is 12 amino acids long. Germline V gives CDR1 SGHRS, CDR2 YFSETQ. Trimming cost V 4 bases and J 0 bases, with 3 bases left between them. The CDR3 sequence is CASSTSTDTQYF. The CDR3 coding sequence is TGCGCCAGCAGCACTAGCACAGATACGCAGTATTTT.